These 21 T cell receptor beta chains were sequenced from one sample in a study of blood T cells in healthy people across ages. Sample-barcoded 5' priming and a J-beta primer mix drove a second PCR of 7 to 11 cycles. TCRdb re-analysed the 5' RACE reads in MiXCR, keeping a single row per CDR3 protein. The profile shows hundreds of thousands of distinct CDR3 sequences, about 28% of them singletons. Sequencing used blood. The receptors shown here come from a woman older than 75 in good health.

The J gene is TRBJ2-1, the V gene TRBV3-1, with 8 bases aligning to TRBD2. The germline CDR1 and CDR2 sequences are LGHDT and YNNKEL (reference sequence). The J segment lost 15 bases and the V segment lost 4 bases, leaving 17 bases of the junction unmatched. The CDR3 has 15 residues. CDR3 DNA sequence: TGTGCCAGCAGCCCCTCCTTCGGGACGAGCGGGGGCGCGTTCTTC. It specifies CASSPSFGTSGGAFF.

Regarding this clonotype: Since a much larger clone is just one base distant, this may be a read error. The genes are TRBV10-3 and TRBJ2-1; the D gene is possibly TRBD2 (6 bases). The V gene lost 6 bases and the J gene lost 0 bases, with 18 bases spanning the gap. Germline CDR1 and CDR2: ENHRY and SYGVKD. The CDR3 extends over 17 amino acids. The CDR3 reads CAISGLTGFSSYNEQFF. CDR3 DNA: TGTGCCATCAGCGGACTAACGGGGTTTAGCTCCTACAATGAGCAGTTCTTC.

Many counts were recorded for this clonotype. The rearrangement uses TRBV20-1 and TRBJ2-3, with 7 bases aligning to TRBD1. CDR3 length equals 14 residues. The V gene end was trimmed by 5 bases and the J gene end by 1 base; junction bases not matched to a gene: 6. The germline gives CDR1 DFQATT, CDR2 SNEGSKA (reference sequence). In nucleotides, the CDR3 is TGCAGTGCTCCACAGGGGTGGGGCACAGATACGCAGTATTTT. It encodes CSAPQGWGTDTQYF.

With respect to this clonotype: A much larger clone sits a single nucleotide away, making a read error possible. The genes are TRBV4-2 and TRBJ2-1; the D gene is possibly TRBD2 (6 bases). From germline, CDR1 is LGHNA and CDR2 YNFKEQ. The V end lost 4 bases, the J end lost 5 bases, and 21 bases lay between the germline ends. The CDR3 sequence is 17 residues long. CDR3 sequence reads: CASSPQRTNGADNEQFF. The CDR3 nucleotides are TGTGCCAGCAGCCCCCAACGGACTAACGGGGCAGACAATGAGCAGTTCTTC.

The chain links TRBV9 to TRBJ1-2; D perhaps matches TRBD1 (5 bases). The CDR3 consists of 17 residues. The germline V gene has CDR1 SGDLS and CDR2 YYNGEE. Trimming took 0 bases from V and 6 from J, leaving 21 bases between them. The CDR3 DNA follows: TGTGCCAGCAGCGTAGACGGCAGGGAGCGGGTCGATGATGGCTACACCTTC. Protein: CASSVDGRERVDDGYTF.

The count of this clonotype is one. Its ends do not fully match the called genes, so a read error is possible. The chain uses TRBV13 and TRBJ2-1; weak D call: TRBD2 (6 bases). Germline assignment: CDR1 PRHDT and CDR2 FYEKMQ (reference sequence). This CDR3 comprises 12 residues. The CDR3 bases are TGTGCCAGCAGGAGGACTATCGACGAGCAGTTATTC. Translated: CASRRTIDEQLF.

This clonotype has at least ten counts. V and J are TRBV7-2 and TRBJ2-5; TRBD2 aligns across 9 bases. This CDR3 has 15 residues. Germline values: CDR1 SGHTA, CDR2 FQGNSA. The ends lost 4 bases at V and 5 bases at J; junction bases unmatched: 8. The DNA for the CDR3 is TGTGCCAGCAGCTCAGGGACTAGCCTAGAGGAGACCCAGTACTTC. It yields the protein CASSSGTSLEETQYF.

This clonotype was observed many times. The junction and the germline gene differ at one end; a read error may be behind it. This rearrangement joins TRBV28 to TRBJ2-6; D perhaps matches TRBD1 (5 bases). This CDR3 has 15 amino acids. The germline CDR1 and CDR2 sequences are MDHEN and SYDVKM. The CDR3 reads CASTLGVSGANVLTF. The CDR3 DNA reads as TGTGCCAGCACTTTAGGGGTTTCTGGGGCCAACGTCCTGACTTTC.

This clonotype was observed many times. CDR3: CSVPAGGQNEQFF. CDR3 coding DNA: TGCAGTGTCCCAGCGGGGGGTCAAAATGAGCAGTTCTTC. The J gene is TRBJ2-1, the V gene TRBV20-1; 9 positions match TRBD2. Germline V gene sequence: CDR1 DFQATT, CDR2 SNEGSKA (reference sequence). The trim removed 7 bases at V and 7 bases at J, leaving 8 bases unmatched. CDR3 size: 13 residues.

In regard to this clonotype: This may come from a read error, since a much larger clone is one base off. The chain joins TRBV7-3 to TRBJ2-5, with 10 bases aligning to TRBD2. The CDR3 length is 15 residues. The germline gives CDR1 SGHTA, CDR2 FQGTGA. V lost 2 bases to trimming and J lost 11 bases; unmatched junction nucleotides: 11. The CDR3 region is CASSLRAGGPGEQYF. The CDR3 DNA sequence: TGTGCCAGCAGCTTACGAGCGGGGGGGCCCGGTGAGCAGTACTTC. Full variable domain (missing parts from reference TRBV7-3 and TRBJ2-5): GAGVSQTPSNKVTEKGKYVELRCDPISGHTALYWYRQSLGQGPEFLIYFQGTGAADDSGLPNDRFFAVRPEGSVSTLKIQRTERGDSAVYLCASSLRAGGPGEQYFGPGTRLLVL.

This clonotype showed up just a few times. The chain is built from TRBV2 and TRBJ1-5, with D perhaps TRBD1 (5 bases). The germline gives CDR1 SNHLY, CDR2 FYNNEI. This CDR3 region has 14 residues. Trimming stripped 4 bases from V and 2 bases from J, with 9 bases between. Written as DNA, the CDR3 is TGTGCCAGCAGTGTAACGGGGGGCAATCAGCCCCAGCATTTT. Amino acid sequence: CASSVTGGNQPQHF.

About this clonotype itself: Because the CDR3 is missing its conserved closing phenylalanine or tryptophan, this is likely a read error. The chain carries TRBV15 and TRBJ2-1, with TRBD2 matching over 10 bases. The CDR3 spans 16 residues. The ends lost 5 bases at V and 4 bases at J; junction bases unmatched: 8. Germline V gene data show CDR1 as LNHNV and CDR2 as YYDKDF (reference sequence). The CDR3 here is CATSQELSGGYNEQFC. CDR3 nucleotides: TGTGCCACCAGCCAAGAACTTAGCGGGGGGTACAATGAGCAGTTCTGC.

This clonotype appeared many times. V is TRBV7-2 and J is TRBJ2-5, with 11 bases fitting TRBD2. The CDR3 extends over 14 amino acids. Looked up from germline, CDR1 is SGHTA and CDR2 is FQGNSA. Trimming took 4 bases from V and 4 from J; bases not matched to a gene: 2. This CDR3 reads CASSSLAGVETQYF. In DNA form, the CDR3 reads TGTGCCAGCAGCTCACTAGCGGGGGTAGAGACCCAGTACTTC. Full variable domain (rest looked up from reference TRBV7-2 and TRBJ2-5): GAGVSQSPSNKVTEKGKDVELRCDPISGHTALYWYRQSLGQGLEFLIYFQGNSAPDKSGLPSDRFSAERTGGSVSTLTIQRTQQEDSAVYLCASSSLAGVETQYFGPGTRLLVL.

Points on this clonotype: One base away lies a much larger clone, so this may be a sequencing read error. CDR3 sequence: CTSSTGSLSYNEQFF. CDR3 DNA sequence: TGTACCAGCTCAACAGGGAGCCTCTCCTACAATGAGCAGTTCTTC. The chain carries TRBV18 and TRBJ2-1; D is possibly TRBD1 (6 bases). The V gene's germline CDR1 is KGHSH and CDR2 LQKENI. This CDR3 region has 15 residues.

This clonotype has at least ten counts. V gene TRBV4-2 combines with J gene TRBJ2-7; D tentatively reads TRBD1 or TRBD2 (5 bases each). The V gene lost 3 bases and the J gene lost 6 bases, with 9 bases spanning the gap. CDR3 size: 12 residues. The germline V gene has CDR1 LGHNA and CDR2 YNFKEQ. This CDR3 reads CASSHPGREQYF. CDR3 DNA sequence: TGTGCCAGCAGCCACCCGGGGCGCGAGCAGTACTTC.

This clonotype came up a few times. The chain has TRBV19 and TRBJ2-2; TRBD2 is a possible D gene (5 bases). Germline loops: CDR1 LNHDA, CDR2 SQIVND (reference sequence). CDR3 length: 16 amino acids. Between the trimmed V and J ends, which lost 4 bases and 7 bases, there was a span of 19 bases. Here the CDR3 reads CASSSIFPGSGGELFF. The CDR3 DNA is TGTGCCAGTAGTAGTATCTTCCCTGGGAGCGGCGGGGAGCTGTTTTTT.

As for this clonotype: At one end, the junction sequence differs from germline, possibly due to a read error. DNA for the CDR3: TGCGCCAGCAGTGGGGAGGGACAGTCTTATGACTACACCTTC. This translates into CASSGEGQSYDYTF. The rearrangement uses TRBV5-1 and TRBJ1-2, with TRBD1 identical over 7 bases. Germline loops: CDR1 SGHRS, CDR2 YFSETQ. This CDR3 comprises 14 residues.

A word on this clonotype: At one boundary the junction diverges from the germline segment, which might be a read error. The rearrangement joins TRBV6-1 to TRBJ1-1; 9 bases are a match to TRBD1. The CDR3 totals 13 residues. Germline assignment: CDR1 MNHNS and CDR2 SASEGT. The CDR3: CVSRGQGYTEAFF. DNA for the CDR3: TGTGTCAGCAGAGGACAGGGGTACACTGAAGCTTTCTTT.

The V gene is TRBV28, the J gene TRBJ2-7, with D possibly matching TRBD2 (7 bases). This CDR3 comprises 14 residues. The V end lost 9 bases, the J end lost 0 bases, and 15 bases lay between the germline ends. The germline CDR1 and CDR2 sequences are MDHEN and SYDVKM. CDR3 sequence (DNA): TGTGCCAGTGTGGGGGGGGCGAGCTCCTACGAGCAGTACTTC. Protein: CASVGGASSYEQYF.

This clonotype was detected only a few times. This chain uses TRBV9 with TRBJ2-5; TRBD1 is a possible D gene (5 bases). The V and J ends lost 0 bases and 1 base respectively, with 10 bases between them. The CDR3 consists of 15 residues. Germline values: CDR1 SGDLS, CDR2 YYNGEE. CDR3 in amino acids: CASSVGGRGQETQYF. The DNA for the CDR3 is TGTGCCAGCAGCGTAGGTGGTAGGGGCCAAGAGACCCAGTACTTC.

This clonotype occurred a few times. The rearrangement uses TRBV20-1 and TRBJ2-1, with D perhaps matching TRBD1 (5 bases). Trimming left V 1 base short and J 9 bases short, with 10 bases between. The germline CDR1 and CDR2 sequences are DFQATT and SNEGSKA (reference sequence). This CDR3 is 12 amino acids long. The CDR3 DNA follows: TGCAGTGCTAGAGGGGTAGGGGCTGAGCAGTTCTTC. It yields the protein CSARGVGAEQFF.